The present T cell receptor (beta chain) was sequenced within a study of post-analysis software for immune sequencing data. A few counts support this clonotype. The antigen remains unidentified. The CDR3 runs 15 residues. The germline CDR1 and CDR2 sequences are SGHTA and FQGNSA. With 5 bases clipped from V and 5 bases from J, the junction kept 7 bases outside the gene matches. The TCR beta cDNA libraries contained unique molecular identifiers. From around 1 to 10 million T cells, roughly 530,000 cDNA molecules were obtained. TCRdb re-analysed the PCR reads in MiXCR, keeping a single row per CDR3 protein. Of hundreds of thousands of distinct CDR3 sequences in the sample, roughly 27% are singletons; the top ten hold under 0.7%. Findings and caveats of the study: The normalized Chao1 diversity of multiple sclerosis patients was significantly lower than that of controls. Patients had higher frequencies than controls of a handful of TRBV segments, including TRBV5-6, TRBV5-1 and TRBV20-1.

This clonotype was obtained from a girl aged 10 to 17 with multiple sclerosis. This chain links TRBV7-2 with TRBJ2-7, with 12 bases lining up with TRBD2. Sequencing was carried out using blood. CDR3 sequence: CASSALAGGHNEQYF. CDR3 coding DNA: TGTGCCAGCAGCGCGCTAGCGGGAGGGCACAACGAGCAGTACTTC.